This record concerns one T cell receptor (beta chain) sequence. Its antigen is currently unknown. CDR3 size: 15 residues. Germline CDR1 MGHRA, CDR2 YSYEKL. Germline trimming cut 0 bases from V and 3 bases from J; bases unmatched to any gene: 5. This specimen belongs to a study of cytomegalovirus exposure and HLA in healthy donors. Study conclusions and caveats: The study labeled 164 TCR beta chains cytomegalovirus-associated. In an earlier analysis, about 90% or about 30%: the productive usage of most TCR beta V segments.

60 Vbeta and 13 Jbeta primers were used in PCR. Produced via immunoSEQ multiplex PCR; TCRdb's table is partial and in-frame only. The repertoire includes 120,000 or so clones, 77% of them detected once, and about 3.7% sits in the top ten. The sequence was obtained from a human donor in good health. This chain uses TRBV4-1 with TRBJ2-7, with 7 bases identical to TRBD1. Sequencing was performed on PBMCs. For the CDR3, the DNA is TGCGCCAGCAGCCAAGAATTTCCAGGGGGCTACGAGCAGTACTTC. It encodes CASSQEFPGGYEQYF.